The sequence of this T cell receptor (beta chain) was determined in a study of blood T cell repertoires in COVID-19. This CDR3 comprises 11 residues. Germline-derived CDR1 and CDR2 are MNHEY and SVGAGI. Trimming stripped 6 bases from V and 2 bases from J, with 4 bases between. The data were produced by immunoSEQ multiplex PCR, yet TCRdb's version contains in-frame clones alone and is incomplete. The table records 200,000 to 250,000 clones, about 86% of them present only once. This chain links TRBV6-5 with TRBJ1-2; D unclear. Sequenced sample: PBMCs or T cells enriched from blood (not recorded which). The origin of this receptor is a middle-aged woman with acute COVID-19. CDR3 nucleotide sequence: TGTGCCAGCAGCCAGAACTATGGCTACACCTTC. This encodes CASSQNYGYTF.